Below are 5 T cell receptor beta chains sequenced from a single sample in a study of cytomegalovirus exposure and HLA in healthy donors. PCR employed 60 Vbeta and 13 Jbeta primers. TCRdb keeps only in-frame clones here, not all; method: immunoSEQ multiplex PCR. The sample lists roughly 220,000 clones, under 80% occurring once. Sequenced input: PBMCs. These receptors all stem from a woman in her twenties or thirties in good health and CMV-seronegative.

The gene calls are TRBV7-9 and TRBJ1-3; 9 nucleotides match TRBD1. Germline CDR1 is SEHNR and CDR2 is FQNEAQ (reference sequence). The V and J ends lost 6 bases and 10 bases, in that order; junction bases with no gene match: 4. CDR3 length: 12 amino acids. CDR3 bases: TGTGCCAGCAGTCGACAGGGGGGGACCATATATTTT. Protein: CASSRQGGTIYF.

The gene calls are TRBV2 and TRBJ1-1, with a tentative D call TRBD1 (6 bases). The V end was cut by 4 bases, the J end by 5 bases, with 11 bases between. Looked up from germline, CDR1 is SNHLY and CDR2 is FYNNEI. The CDR3 contains 13 residues. The CDR3 spells CASSGRGGTEAFF. The CDR3 DNA reads TGTGCCAGCAGTGGGAGGGGGGGGACTGAAGCTTTCTTT.

The CDR3 is CASSYDTNSNQPQHF. The CDR3 nucleotides are TGTGCCAGCAGCTATGACACCAATAGCAATCAGCCCCAGCATTTT. The chain carries TRBV7-9 and TRBJ1-5; no reliable D call. CDR1 SEHNR and CDR2 FQNEAQ come from the germline V gene (reference sequence). Trimming removed 4 bases at V and 0 bases at J, with 10 bases between. The CDR3 sequence is 15 residues long.

This chain connects TRBV7-9 to TRBJ1-2; the match to TRBD1 covers 7 bases. CDR1 is SEHNR, CDR2 FQNEAQ, per germline (reference sequence). V dropped 3 bases and J dropped 7; count of bases not matched to a gene: 5. The length of the CDR3 is 13 residues. CDR3 residues: CASSFHRGVGYTF. The CDR3 region has the DNA TGTGCCAGCAGCTTTCACAGGGGCGTTGGCTACACCTTC.

This clone was picked up one time. The chain combines TRBV6-5 with TRBJ2-2; D is perhaps TRBD1 (6 bases). With 7 bases removed from V and 3 bases from J, the gap between germline ends came to 15 bases. This CDR3 is built from 15 residues. Germline loops: CDR1 MNHEY, CDR2 SVGAGI. The CDR3 loop reads CASIIFYRDTGELFF. CDR3 coding DNA: TGTGCCAGCATCATATTCTACAGGGACACCGGGGAGCTGTTTTTT.